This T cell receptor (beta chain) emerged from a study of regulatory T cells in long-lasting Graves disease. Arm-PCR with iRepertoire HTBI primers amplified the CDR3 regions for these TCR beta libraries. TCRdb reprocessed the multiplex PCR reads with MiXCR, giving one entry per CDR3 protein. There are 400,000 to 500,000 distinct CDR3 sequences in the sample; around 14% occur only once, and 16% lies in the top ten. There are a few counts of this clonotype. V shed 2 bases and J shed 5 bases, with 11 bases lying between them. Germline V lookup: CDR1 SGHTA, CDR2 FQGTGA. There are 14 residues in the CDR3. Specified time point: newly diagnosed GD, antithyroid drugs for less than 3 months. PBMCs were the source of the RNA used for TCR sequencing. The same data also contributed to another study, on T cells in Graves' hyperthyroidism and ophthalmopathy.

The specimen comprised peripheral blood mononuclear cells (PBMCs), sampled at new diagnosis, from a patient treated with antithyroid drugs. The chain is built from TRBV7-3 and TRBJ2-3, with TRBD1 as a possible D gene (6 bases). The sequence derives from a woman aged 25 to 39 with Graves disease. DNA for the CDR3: TGTGCCAGCAGCTTAGTAGGACAGAAAGATACGCAGTATTTT. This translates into CASSLVGQKDTQYF.